This is a list of T cell receptor beta chains from one sample in a study of T cell responses to AZD1222 COVID-19 vaccine. Assay: immunoSEQ multiplex PCR; the TCRdb copy retains only in-frame clones and omits some. The table shows tens of thousands of clones, with about 92% occurring only once. Sequenced material: peripheral blood, taken on day 0 of AZD1222 vaccination. The receptors shown here come from an adult in good health. Both conserved end residues are part of each CDR3. Each record gives: D gene, J gene, V gene, clone size, CDR3 DNA, CDR3 protein. A D gene is named only where the DNA matches it firmly. Size is stated for part of the rows, as once, few or many counts, or as a class when the clone is expanded.

D: TRBD2; J: TRBJ2-6; V: TRBV27; size: few; DNA: TGTGCCAGCAGTTTAGCGACTAGCGGAGTCTCTGGGGCCAACGTCCTGACTTTC; CDR3: CASSLATSGVSGANVLTF
D: NA; J: TRBJ2-2; V: TRBV28; size: NA; DNA: TGTGCCAGCAGTTTGTCACTCAGAAGATACACCGGGGAGCTGTTTTTT; CDR3: CASSLSLRRYTGELFF
D: NA; J: TRBJ2-7; V: TRBV28; size: NA; DNA: TGTGCCAGCAACTGGGGGGCATCCTACGAGCAGTACTTC; CDR3: CASNWGASYEQYF
D: NA; J: TRBJ2-2; V: TRBV18; size: NA; DNA: TGTGCCAGCTCACCACCTCCAGGGTTTACCGGGGAGCTGTTTTTT; CDR3: CASSPPPGFTGELFF
D: NA; J: TRBJ2-6; V: TRBV11-2; size: NA; DNA: TGTGCCAGCCAAGAGGTCTCCGGGGCCAACGTCCTGACTTTC; CDR3: CASQEVSGANVLTF
D: TRBD1; J: TRBJ2-5; V: TRBV7-8; size: NA; DNA: TGTGCCAGCAGCTTCGGGACAGGGGTTAAGGAGACCCAGTACTTC; CDR3: CASSFGTGVKETQYF
D: TRBD2; J: TRBJ2-5; V: TRBV5-6; size: NA; DNA: TGTGCCAGCAGTCCACTAGCGGGAGAGACCCAGTACTTC; CDR3: CASSPLAGETQYF
D: NA; J: TRBJ2-3; V: TRBV7-3; size: NA; DNA: TGTGCCAGCAGCCCCCCGCAGGAGGATACGCAGTATTTT; CDR3: CASSPPQEDTQYF
D: NA; J: TRBJ2-2; V: TRBV25-1; size: NA; DNA: TGTGCCAGCAGTGATCTGGACAGATTGAACACCGGGGAGCTGTTTTTT; CDR3: CASSDLDRLNTGELFF
D: NA; J: TRBJ1-2; V: TRBV5-1; size: NA; DNA: TGCGCCAGCAGCTTGGTTACGGAGAACTATGGCTACACCTTC; CDR3: CASSLVTENYGYTF
D: TRBD1; J: TRBJ2-4; V: TRBV5-6; size: NA; DNA: TGTGCCAGCAGCTTGAACAGGGGGCTAGCCAAAAACATTCAGTACTTC; CDR3: CASSLNRGLAKNIQYF
D: NA; J: TRBJ1-1; V: TRBV6-5; size: NA; DNA: TGTGCCAGCAGTTACTTTGGGGGGAGAATGTACACTGAAGCTTTCTTT; CDR3: CASSYFGGRMYTEAFF
D: NA; J: TRBJ2-1; V: TRBV11-2; size: NA; DNA: TGTGCCAGCAGCTTAGATCTCTCAACCGATGAGCAGTTCTTC; CDR3: CASSLDLSTDEQFF
D: NA; J: TRBJ1-3; V: TRBV9; size: NA; DNA: TGTGCCAGCAGCTGGTCCCAAAAGGAGGACACCATATATTTT; CDR3: CASSWSQKEDTIYF
D: NA; J: TRBJ2-3; V: TRBV4-1; size: NA; DNA: TGCGCCAGCAGCCAAGTTGGGAAATCACCCACAGATACGCAGTATTTT; CDR3: CASSQVGKSPTDTQYF
D: TRBD1; J: TRBJ1-2; V: TRBV5-1; size: NA; DNA: TGCGCCAGCAGCCCGGACAGGCCCTTCTATGGCTACACCTTC; CDR3: CASSPDRPFYGYTF
D: TRBD1; J: TRBJ1-6; V: TRBV6-1; size: NA; DNA: TGTGCCAGCAGTGACCTGACAGGGCTGTCTTCACCCCTCCACTTT; CDR3: CASSDLTGLSSPLHF
D: NA; J: TRBJ2-2; V: TRBV27; size: NA; DNA: TGTGCCAGCAGTTTATTTGAGGGATATGTCGGGGAGCTGTTTTTT; CDR3: CASSLFEGYVGELFF
D: NA; J: TRBJ1-5; V: TRBV27; size: once; DNA: TGTGCCAGCAGTTTATCAGGGGACTATAGCAATCAGCCCCAGCATTTT; CDR3: CASSLSGDYSNQPQHF
D: NA; J: TRBJ2-7; V: TRBV5-4; size: NA; DNA: TGTGCCAGCAGGGTGGCAGGGAACTCCTACGAGCAGTACTTC; CDR3: CASRVAGNSYEQYF
D: TRBD1; J: TRBJ1-2; V: TRBV7-9; size: NA; DNA: TGTGCCAGCAGCTCGGGACAGGGACCCTATGGCTACACCTTC; CDR3: CASSSGQGPYGYTF
D: TRBD1; J: TRBJ2-1; V: TRBV9; size: NA; DNA: TGTGCCAGCAGCGAGACAGGGGACAATGAGCAGTTCTTC; CDR3: CASSETGDNEQFF
D: NA; J: TRBJ2-2; V: TRBV11-2; size: NA; DNA: TGTGCCAGCAGCCTACGGTACGCCGGGGAGCTGTTTTTT; CDR3: CASSLRYAGELFF
D: NA; J: TRBJ2-5; V: TRBV19; size: NA; DNA: TGTGCCAGTAGCCCCAGGGCCCAAGAGACCCAGTACTTC; CDR3: CASSPRAQETQYF
D: TRBD1; J: TRBJ1-5; V: TRBV13; size: once; DNA: TGTGCCAGCAGCAATTCGACAGGGCAACAGCCCCAGCATTTT; CDR3: CASSNSTGQQPQHF
D: TRBD1; J: TRBJ2-7; V: TRBV27; size: NA; DNA: TGTGCCAGCAGTTACAGGGGGCGAACATCACTATACGAGCAGTACTTC; CDR3: CASSYRGRTSLYEQYF
D: NA; J: TRBJ1-3; V: TRBV4-1; size: NA; DNA: TGCGCCAGCAGCCAAGTCCCCTCAGGGTACGGAAACACCATATATTTT; CDR3: CASSQVPSGYGNTIYF
D: NA; J: TRBJ1-2; V: TRBV5-1; size: NA; DNA: TGCGCCAGCAGCTTGGCCGACACTCGAGGGGTTGGCTACACCTTC; CDR3: CASSLADTRGVGYTF
D: NA; J: TRBJ1-3; V: TRBV9; size: once; DNA: TGTGCCAGCAGCGCCCGTAGTGAGGGTTCTGGGATTGGAAACACCATATATTTT; CDR3: CASSARSEGSGIGNTIYF
D: NA; J: TRBJ2-7; V: TRBV28; size: NA; DNA: TGTGCCAGCACCCTAGGGGGGTCTCGCTACGAGCAGTACTTC; CDR3: CASTLGGSRYEQYF
D: TRBD1; J: TRBJ2-1; V: TRBV5-1; size: NA; DNA: TGCGCCAGCAGCTGGACGGGACAGGGGGAGAGTGAGCAGTTCTTC; CDR3: CASSWTGQGESEQFF
D: TRBD1; J: TRBJ1-4; V: TRBV9; size: NA; DNA: TGTGCCAGCAGCCCAAGAACCGGGACAGTCAATGAAAAACTGTTTTTT; CDR3: CASSPRTGTVNEKLFF
D: NA; J: TRBJ2-5; V: TRBV12-3/TRBV12-4; size: NA; DNA: TGTGCCAGCAGTTTAATGGGTTCGGAGACCCAGTACTTC; CDR3: CASSLMGSETQYF
D: TRBD2; J: TRBJ2-5; V: TRBV28; size: NA; DNA: TGTGCCAGCAGTTCACCGGCCGCTGCGGGAGGCAGGGAGACCCAGTACTTC; CDR3: CASSSPAAAGGRETQYF
D: NA; J: TRBJ1-4; V: TRBV28; size: NA; DNA: TGTGCCAGCAGTTTGTTAAATGAAAAACTGTTTTTT; CDR3: CASSLLNEKLFF
D: NA; J: TRBJ2-1; V: TRBV6-1; size: NA; DNA: TGTGCCAGCAGTGAAGATAGCGGCACGGGGGATGAGCAGTTCTTC; CDR3: CASSEDSGTGDEQFF